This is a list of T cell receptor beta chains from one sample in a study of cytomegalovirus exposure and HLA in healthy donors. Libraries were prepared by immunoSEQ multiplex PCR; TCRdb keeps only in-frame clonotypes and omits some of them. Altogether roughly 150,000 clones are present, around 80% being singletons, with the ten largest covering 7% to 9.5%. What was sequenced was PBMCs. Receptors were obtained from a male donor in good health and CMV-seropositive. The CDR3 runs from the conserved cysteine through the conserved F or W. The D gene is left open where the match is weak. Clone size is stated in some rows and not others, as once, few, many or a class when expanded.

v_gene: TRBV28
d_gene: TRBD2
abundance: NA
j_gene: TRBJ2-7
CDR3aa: CASSLLAGGGEQYF
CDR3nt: TGTGCCAGCAGTTTACTAGCGGGAGGGGGCGAGCAGTACTTC

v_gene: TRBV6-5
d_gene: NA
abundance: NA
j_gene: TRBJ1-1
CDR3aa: CASSLRGARGEAFF
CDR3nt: TGTGCCAGCAGTTTAAGGGGCGCTAGGGGTGAAGCTTTCTTT

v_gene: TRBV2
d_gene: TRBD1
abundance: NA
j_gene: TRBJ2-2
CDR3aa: CASSGTGGTNTGELFF
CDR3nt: TGTGCCAGCAGTGGGACAGGGGGCACGAACACCGGGGAGCTGTTTTTT

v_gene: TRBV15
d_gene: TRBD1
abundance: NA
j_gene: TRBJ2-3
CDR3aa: CATGQGPGTDTQYF
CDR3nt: TGTGCCACAGGACAGGGGCCGGGCACAGATACGCAGTATTTT

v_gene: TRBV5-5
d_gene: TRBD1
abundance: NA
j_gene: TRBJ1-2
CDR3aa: CASSLAQGVDGYTF
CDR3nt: TGTGCCAGCAGCTTGGCCCAGGGGGTAGACGGCTACACCTTC

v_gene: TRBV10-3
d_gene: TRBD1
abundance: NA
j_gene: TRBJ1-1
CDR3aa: CAITTGAMNTEAFF
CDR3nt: TGTGCCATCACCACAGGGGCTATGAACACTGAAGCTTTCTTT

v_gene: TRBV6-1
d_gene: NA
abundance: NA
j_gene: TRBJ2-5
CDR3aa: CASSGMGSGETQYF
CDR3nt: TGTGCCAGCAGTGGGATGGGTTCAGGAGAGACCCAGTACTTC

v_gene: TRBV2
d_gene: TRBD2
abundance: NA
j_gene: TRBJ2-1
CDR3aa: CASSPGLDNEQFF
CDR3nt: TGTGCCAGCAGCCCAGGACTAGACAATGAGCAGTTCTTC

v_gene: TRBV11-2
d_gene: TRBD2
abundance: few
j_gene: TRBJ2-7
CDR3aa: CASSSYSGGAGYEQYF
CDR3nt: TGTGCCAGCAGCTCCTATTCGGGGGGGGCAGGTTACGAGCAGTACTTC

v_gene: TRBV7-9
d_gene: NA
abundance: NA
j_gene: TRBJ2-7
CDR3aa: CASSLESREQYF
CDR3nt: TGTGCCAGCAGCTTAGAGTCCCGGGAGCAGTACTTC

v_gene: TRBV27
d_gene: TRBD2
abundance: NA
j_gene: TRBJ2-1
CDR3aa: CASLPLGSGSYYNEQFF
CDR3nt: TGTGCCAGCCTCCCCCTGGGTAGCGGGAGCTATTACAATGAGCAGTTCTTC

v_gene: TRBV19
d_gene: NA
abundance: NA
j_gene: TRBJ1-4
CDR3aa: CASSILQDEKLFF
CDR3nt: TGTGCCAGTAGTATCTTGCAGGATGAAAAACTGTTTTTT

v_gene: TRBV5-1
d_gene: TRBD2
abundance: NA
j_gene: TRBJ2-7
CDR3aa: CASSPSGYVYEQYF
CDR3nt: TGCGCCAGCAGCCCTAGCGGATACGTCTACGAGCAGTACTTC

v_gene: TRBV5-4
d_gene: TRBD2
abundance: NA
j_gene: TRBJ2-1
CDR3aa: CASSPGLAAYNEQFF
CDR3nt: TGTGCCAGCAGCCCTGGACTAGCGGCCTACAATGAGCAGTTCTTC

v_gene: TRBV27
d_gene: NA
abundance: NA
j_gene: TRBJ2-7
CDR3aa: CASSSWGTQLSEQYF
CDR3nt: TGTGCCAGCAGTTCGTGGGGGACTCAGCTGTCCGAGCAGTACTTC

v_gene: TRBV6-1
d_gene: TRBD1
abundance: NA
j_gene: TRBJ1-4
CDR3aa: CASRSGGKNEKLFF
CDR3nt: TGTGCCAGCAGATCAGGGGGGAAGAATGAAAAACTGTTTTTT

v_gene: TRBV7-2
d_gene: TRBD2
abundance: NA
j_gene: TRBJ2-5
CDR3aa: CAGSLGVERGGHLETQYF
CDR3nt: TGTGCCGGCAGCTTGGGGGTGGAGCGGGGGGGCCATTTAGAGACCCAGTACTTC

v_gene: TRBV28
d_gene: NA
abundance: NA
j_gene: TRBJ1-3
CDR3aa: CASSPPFRGGNTIYF
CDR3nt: TGTGCCAGCAGTCCCCCGTTCCGGGGGGGAAACACCATATATTTT

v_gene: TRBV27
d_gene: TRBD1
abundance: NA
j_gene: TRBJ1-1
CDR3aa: CASSSGQGNTEAFF
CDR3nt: TGTGCCAGCAGTTCAGGACAGGGGAACACTGAAGCTTTCTTT

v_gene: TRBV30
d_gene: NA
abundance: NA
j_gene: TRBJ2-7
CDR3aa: CAWRRSLASEQYF
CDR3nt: TGTGCCTGGAGGCGTTCTCTAGCATCCGAGCAGTACTTC

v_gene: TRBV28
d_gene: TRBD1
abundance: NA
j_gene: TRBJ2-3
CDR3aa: CAILQGQGGGDTQYF
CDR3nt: TGTGCCATCCTACAGGGGCAGGGTGGGGGAGATACGCAGTATTTT

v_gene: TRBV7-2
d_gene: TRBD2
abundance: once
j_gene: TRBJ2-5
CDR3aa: CASSSGTSGRAWWETQYF
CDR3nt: TGTGCCAGCAGCTCCGGGACTAGCGGGAGGGCGTGGTGGGAGACCCAGTACTTC

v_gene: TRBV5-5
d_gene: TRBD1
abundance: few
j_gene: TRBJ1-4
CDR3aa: CASSWSDRGNEKLFF
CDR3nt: TGTGCCAGCAGTTGGTCGGACAGGGGAAATGAAAAACTGTTTTTT

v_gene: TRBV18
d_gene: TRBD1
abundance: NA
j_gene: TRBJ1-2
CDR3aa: CASSPGDRVGYTF
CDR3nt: TGTGCCAGCTCACCCGGTGACAGGGTTGGCTACACCTTC

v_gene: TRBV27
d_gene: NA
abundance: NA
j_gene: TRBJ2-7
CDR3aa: CASSTSGHLYEQYF
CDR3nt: TGTGCCAGCAGTACCTCGGGACACTTGTACGAGCAGTACTTC

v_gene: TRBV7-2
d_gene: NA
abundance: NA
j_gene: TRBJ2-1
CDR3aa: CASARRRDEQFF
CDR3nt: TGTGCCAGCGCCAGAAGGCGGGATGAGCAGTTCTTC

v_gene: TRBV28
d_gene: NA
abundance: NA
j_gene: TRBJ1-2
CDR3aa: CASSLTGRNYGYTF
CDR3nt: TGTGCCAGCAGCTTGACCGGGAGAAACTATGGCTACACCTTC

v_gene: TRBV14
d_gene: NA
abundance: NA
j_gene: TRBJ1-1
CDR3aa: CASGESMNTEAFF
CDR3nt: TGTGCCAGCGGGGAGTCCATGAACACTGAAGCTTTCTTT

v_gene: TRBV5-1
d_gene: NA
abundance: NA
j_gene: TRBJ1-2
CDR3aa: CASSPRQDGYTF
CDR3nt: TGCGCCAGCAGCCCCCGACAGGATGGCTACACCTTC

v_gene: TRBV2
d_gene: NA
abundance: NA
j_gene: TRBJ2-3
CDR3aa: CASSDSVTSTDTQYF
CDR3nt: TGTGCCAGCAGTGATTCGGTCACTAGCACAGATACGCAGTATTTT

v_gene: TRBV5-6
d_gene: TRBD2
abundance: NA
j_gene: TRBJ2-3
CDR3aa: CASSLLTSGGTDTQYF
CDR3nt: TGTGCCAGCAGCCTCCTAACTAGCGGGGGAACAGATACGCAGTATTTT

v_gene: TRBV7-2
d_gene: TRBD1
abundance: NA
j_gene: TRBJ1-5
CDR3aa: CASSKHSTGLNQPQHF
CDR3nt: TGTGCCAGCAGCAAACACTCGACAGGGCTCAATCAGCCCCAGCATTTT

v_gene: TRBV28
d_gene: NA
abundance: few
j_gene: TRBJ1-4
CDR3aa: CASIPRTGEMFF
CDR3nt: TGTGCCAGCATTCCTCGGACGGGGGAAATGTTTTTT

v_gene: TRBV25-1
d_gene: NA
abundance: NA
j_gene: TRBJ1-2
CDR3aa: CASSEPEGGVFGYTF
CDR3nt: TGTGCCAGCAGTGAACCGGAGGGGGGGGTTTTTGGCTACACCTTC

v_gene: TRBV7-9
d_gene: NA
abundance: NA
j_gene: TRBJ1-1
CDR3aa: CASSRFAVEAEAFF
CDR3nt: TGTGCCAGCAGTCGTTTCGCGGTCGAGGCTGAAGCTTTCTTT

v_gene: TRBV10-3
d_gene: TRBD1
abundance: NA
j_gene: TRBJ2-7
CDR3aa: CAISPGTGVGYEQYF
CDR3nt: TGTGCCATCAGTCCCGGGACAGGGGTTGGATACGAGCAGTACTTC

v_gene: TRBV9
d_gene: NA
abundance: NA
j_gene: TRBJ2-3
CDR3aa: CASNRFGNSGTDTQYF
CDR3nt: TGTGCCAGCAACCGTTTTGGGAATAGCGGAACAGATACGCAGTATTTT

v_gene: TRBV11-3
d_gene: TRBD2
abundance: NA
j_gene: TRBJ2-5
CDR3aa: CASSLAGGPLETQYF
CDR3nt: TGTGCCAGCAGCTTAGCGGGAGGGCCTTTGGAGACCCAGTACTTC

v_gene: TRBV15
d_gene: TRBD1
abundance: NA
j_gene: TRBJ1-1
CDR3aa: CATSRGGSGGTEAFF
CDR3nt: TGTGCCACCAGCAGAGGGGGCTCAGGGGGGACTGAAGCTTTCTTT

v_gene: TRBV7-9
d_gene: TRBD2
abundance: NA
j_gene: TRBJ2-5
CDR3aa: CASSLGSGRLQLQETQYF
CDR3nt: TGTGCCAGCAGCTTAGGGAGCGGGAGATTGCAGCTACAAGAGACCCAGTACTTC

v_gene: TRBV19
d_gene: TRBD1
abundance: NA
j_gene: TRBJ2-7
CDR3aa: CASSIGTGGSYEQYF
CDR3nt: TGTGCCAGTAGTATAGGGACAGGGGGCTCCTACGAGCAGTACTTC

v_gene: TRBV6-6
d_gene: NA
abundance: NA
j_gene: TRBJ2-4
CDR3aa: CASSYLQRGTKNIQYF
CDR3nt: TGTGCCAGCAGTTACTTACAGAGGGGGACCAAAAACATTCAGTACTTC

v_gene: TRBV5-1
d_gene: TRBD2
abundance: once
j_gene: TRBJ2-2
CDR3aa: CASSLSGTTPGELFF
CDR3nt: TGCGCCAGCAGCTTGAGCGGGACCACACCCGGGGAGCTGTTTTTT

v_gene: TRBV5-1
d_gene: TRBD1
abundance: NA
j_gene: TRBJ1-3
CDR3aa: CASSPGTGVTGNTIYF
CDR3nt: TGCGCCAGCAGCCCCGGGACAGGGGTAACTGGAAACACCATATATTTT

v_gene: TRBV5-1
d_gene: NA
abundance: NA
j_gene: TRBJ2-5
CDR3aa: CASSPGTLQETQYF
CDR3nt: TGCGCCAGCAGCCCCGGGACTTTGCAAGAGACCCAGTACTTC

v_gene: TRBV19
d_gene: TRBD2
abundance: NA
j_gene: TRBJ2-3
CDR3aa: CASNPLAGGTDTQYF
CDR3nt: TGTGCCAGTAACCCACTAGCGGGGGGCACAGATACGCAGTATTTT

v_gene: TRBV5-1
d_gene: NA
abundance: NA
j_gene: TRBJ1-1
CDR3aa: CASSLNSPYTEAFF
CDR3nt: TGCGCCAGCAGCTTGAACAGCCCGTACACTGAAGCTTTCTTT

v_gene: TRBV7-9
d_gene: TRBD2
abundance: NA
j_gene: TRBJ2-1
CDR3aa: CASSSRGGSHNEQFF
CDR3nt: TGTGCCAGCAGCTCACGGGGAGGGAGCCACAATGAGCAGTTCTTC

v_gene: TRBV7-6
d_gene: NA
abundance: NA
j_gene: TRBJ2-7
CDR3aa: CASSTVSYEQYF
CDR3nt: TGTGCCAGCAGTACAGTCTCCTACGAGCAGTACTTC

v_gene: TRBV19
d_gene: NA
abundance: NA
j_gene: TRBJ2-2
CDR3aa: CASSKLTESTGELFF
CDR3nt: TGTGCCAGTAGCAAGCTGACAGAGAGCACCGGGGAGCTGTTTTTT

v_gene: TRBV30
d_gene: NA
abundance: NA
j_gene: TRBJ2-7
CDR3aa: CAWSTGQKEQYF
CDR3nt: TGTGCCTGGAGTACCGGACAGAAAGAGCAGTACTTC

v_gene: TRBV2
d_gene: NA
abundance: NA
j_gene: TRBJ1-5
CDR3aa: CASSEEGGGSNQPQHF
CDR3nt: TGTGCCAGCAGTGAAGAGGGAGGGGGTAGCAATCAGCCCCAGCATTTT

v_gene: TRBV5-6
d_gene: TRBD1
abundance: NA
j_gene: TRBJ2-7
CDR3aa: CASSRGQIYEQYF
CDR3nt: TGTGCCAGCAGCCGGGGACAGATCTACGAGCAGTACTTC

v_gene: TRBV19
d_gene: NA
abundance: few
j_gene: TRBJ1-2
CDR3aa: CASSILWGQGNYGYTF
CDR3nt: TGTGCCAGTAGTATTCTCTGGGGGCAGGGCAACTATGGCTACACCTTC

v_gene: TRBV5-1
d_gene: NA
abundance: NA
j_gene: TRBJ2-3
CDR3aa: CASSLVLASPTDTQYF
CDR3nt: TGCGCCAGCAGCTTGGTTCTAGCTTCTCCCACAGATACGCAGTATTTT

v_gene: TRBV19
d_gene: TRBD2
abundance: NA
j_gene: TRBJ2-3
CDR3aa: CATTSGEYGTDTQYF
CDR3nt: TGTGCCACCACCAGCGGGGAGTACGGGACAGATACGCAGTATTTT

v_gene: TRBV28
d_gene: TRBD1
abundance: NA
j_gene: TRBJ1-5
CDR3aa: CATPGRQGEGQPQHF
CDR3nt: TGTGCCACCCCCGGTCGACAGGGCGAAGGTCAGCCCCAGCATTTT

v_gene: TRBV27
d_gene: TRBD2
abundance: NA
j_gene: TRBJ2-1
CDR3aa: CASSERLAVYNEQFF
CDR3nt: TGTGCCAGCAGTGAACGACTAGCGGTGTACAATGAGCAGTTCTTC

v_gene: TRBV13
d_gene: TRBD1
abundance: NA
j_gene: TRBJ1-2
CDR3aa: CASSSRTGWGYTF
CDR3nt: TGTGCCAGCAGCTCCCGGACAGGCTGGGGCTACACCTTC